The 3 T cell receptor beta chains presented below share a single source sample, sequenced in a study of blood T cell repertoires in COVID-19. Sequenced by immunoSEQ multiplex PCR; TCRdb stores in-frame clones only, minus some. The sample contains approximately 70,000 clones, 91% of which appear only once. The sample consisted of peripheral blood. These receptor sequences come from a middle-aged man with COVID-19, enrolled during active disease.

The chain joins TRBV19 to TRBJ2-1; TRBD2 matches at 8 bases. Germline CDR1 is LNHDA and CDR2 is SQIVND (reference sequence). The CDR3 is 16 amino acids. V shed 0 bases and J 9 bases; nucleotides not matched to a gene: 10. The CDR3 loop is CASSIEGSGVGFEQFF. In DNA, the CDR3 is TGTGCCAGTAGTATAGAGGGTAGCGGGGTGGGTTTTGAGCAGTTCTTC.

As DNA, the CDR3 is TGTGCCATCAGTGAGGTGACTAGCGGGGGGGCAAGAATCCGACTCACAGATACGCAGTATTTT. It codes for CAISEVTSGGARIRLTDTQYF. V gene TRBV10-3 combines with J gene TRBJ2-3; TRBD2 agrees at 14 bases. V gave up 2 bases and J gave up 2 bases; unmatched junction bases: 15. Germline-derived CDR1 and CDR2 are ENHRY and SYGVKD. The length of the CDR3 is 21 residues.

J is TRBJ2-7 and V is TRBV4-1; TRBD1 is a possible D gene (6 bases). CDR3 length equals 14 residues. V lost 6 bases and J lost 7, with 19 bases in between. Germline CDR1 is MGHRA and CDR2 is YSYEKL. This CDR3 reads CASRKALGGGEQYF. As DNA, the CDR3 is TGCGCCAGCAGAAAGGCACTAGGGGGTGGTGAGCAGTACTTC.